This TCR beta chain is drawn from a study of OX40 agonist ivuxolimab in advanced cancers. Study summary: A mean age of around 63 years, range about 23 to 90, was recorded, and approximately 79% were male.

The CDR3 has 18 amino acids. Germline V gene lookup returns CDR1 PRHDT and CDR2 FYEKMQ (reference sequence). Trimming pared 5 bases from V and 6 bases from J, leaving 26 bases between. Turning to this clone: Its antigen is unidentified.

Autoimmune disease history or systemic immunosuppression led to patient exclusion. This table comes from immunoSEQ multiplex PCR, and its TCRdb copy is limited to in-frame clones, with some not included. The data contain tens of thousands of clones, around 90% of them singletons. General observations from the study: A proportion of nonresponders additionally exhibited low normalized T-cell clonal expansion.

The receptor comes from an adult with an advanced solid tumor such as melanoma, head and neck, liver or kidney cancer. This sequence joins TRBV13 and TRBJ1-5, with D possibly being TRBD1 (5 bases). The input for sequencing was CD4+ or CD8+ T cells sorted from blood, taken in a trial of the OX40 agonist ivuxolimab. The CDR3 region is CASSLVLFGGGFPQPQHF. CDR3 bases: TGTGCCAGCAGCCTCGTTTTGTTTGGCGGGGGGTTCCCTCAGCCCCAGCATTTT.